A single T cell receptor beta chain is shown here with its context. Its antigen is not known. Distinct nucleotide sequences in the sample also encode this CDR3. The data belong to a study of cytomegalovirus exposure and HLA in healthy donors. Study results and caveats: Excluded were some V segments that proved indistinguishable, including TRBV6-2 and TRBV6-3. For cytomegalovirus status, the classifier reportedly gave diagnoses with high specificity and sensitivity.

The length of the CDR3 is 13 residues. Trimming cost V 1 base and J 1 base, with 4 bases left between them. Per germline, CDR1 SGHTA and CDR2 FQGNSA. Both 60 Vbeta primers and 13 Jbeta primers went into the PCR. The protocol was immunoSEQ multiplex PCR, while the TCRdb copy is restricted to in-frame clones and leaves out a portion. The data contain about 140,000 clones, over 65% of them singletons. Material: PBMCs. The sequence came from a woman aged 25 to 45 in good health and CMV-seronegative. The rearrangement uses TRBV7-2 and TRBJ1-2; D is undetermined. CDR3 sequence (DNA): TGTGCCAGCAGCTTAGACAGTAACTATGGCTACACCTTC. Translated: CASSLDSNYGYTF.